The 28 T cell receptor beta chains listed next were all sequenced from one sample in a study of cytomegalovirus exposure and HLA in healthy donors. PCR involved 60 Vbeta and 13 Jbeta primers. Using immunoSEQ multiplex PCR, the repertoire was profiled, and TCRdb retains in-frame clones only, with some absent. This sample has fewer than 70,000 clones, with 75% to 90% found just once. The specimen sequenced was PBMCs. Receptors were obtained from a woman aged 40 to 50 in good health and CMV-seronegative.

This chain uses TRBV9 with TRBJ2-1, with a weak D call TRBD2 (6 bases). This CDR3 is built from 16 residues. V was pared by 3 bases and J by 1 base, with 14 bases between. Germline V gives CDR1 SGDLS, CDR2 YYNGEE. CDR3 sequence (DNA): TGTGCCAGCAGCGCAGGCGGGGCCCATTCCTACAATGAGCAGTTCTTC. It is translated as CASSAGGAHSYNEQFF.

The chain links TRBV9 to TRBJ2-3; D is perhaps TRBD2 (5 bases). The CDR3 length is 15 residues. Trimming removed 0 bases at V and 1 base at J, with 9 bases between. Germline CDR1 SGDLS, CDR2 YYNGEE. The CDR3 here is CASSVEGRGTDTQYF. DNA for the CDR3: TGTGCCAGCAGCGTAGAAGGGAGAGGCACAGATACGCAGTATTTT.

This clone was seen only a few times. The chain has TRBV6-5 and TRBJ2-3; 7 nucleotides line up with TRBD2. V lost 0 bases, J lost 1 base, and 4 bases stayed unmatched. There are 16 residues in the CDR3. From germline, CDR1 is MNHEY and CDR2 SVGAGI. CDR3 protein: CASSYSAGEGTDTQYF. The DNA for the CDR3 is TGTGCCAGCAGTTACTCGGCGGGAGAAGGCACAGATACGCAGTATTTT.

The genes are TRBV5-8 and TRBJ2-5, with TRBD2 matching 14 bases. Trimming removed 3 bases from V and 4 bases from J; junction bases left unmatched: 2. Germline V gene sequence: CDR1 SGHTS, CDR2 YDEGEE. The CDR3 spans 15 residues. This CDR3 is CASSSGLAGVETQYF. The CDR3 DNA is TGTGCCAGCAGCTCGGGACTAGCGGGAGTAGAGACCCAGTACTTC.

The chain employs TRBV27 and TRBJ2-7, with 8 bases lining up with TRBD1. The germline gives CDR1 MNHEY, CDR2 SMNVEV (reference sequence). This CDR3 is built from 13 residues. The V and J ends lost 5 bases and 3 bases, in that order; junction bases with no gene match: 3. In DNA, the CDR3 is TGTGCCAGCAGTAGAGACAGGGGCTACGAGCAGTACTTC. Protein sequence: CASSRDRGYEQYF.

CDR3 region: CASSLVTSGEQFF. In DNA form, the CDR3 reads TGTGCCAGCAGCTTAGTAACTAGCGGGGAGCAGTTCTTC. The gene calls are TRBV11-2 and TRBJ2-1; 9 bases map to TRBD2. Trimming at V came to 1 base and at J to 10 bases, leaving 2 bases not matched to a gene. The CDR3 has 13 amino acids. Germline CDR1 is SGHAT and CDR2 is FQNNGV.

The CDR3 reads CASSPPAAGGRRDEQFF. CDR3 DNA sequence: TGTGCCAGCTCACCTCCCGCGGCGGGAGGGCGCCGGGATGAGCAGTTCTTC. The rearrangement uses TRBV18 and TRBJ2-1; 9 nucleotides agree with TRBD2. CDR1 is KGHSH, CDR2 LQKENI, per germline. This CDR3 region has 17 residues. The trim removed 3 bases at V and 8 bases at J, leaving 14 bases unmatched.

This clone was seen only a few times. CDR3 loop: CASSLAGDRGISYNEQFF. CDR3 nucleotides: TGCGCCAGCAGCTTGGCCGGGGACAGGGGGATCTCCTACAATGAGCAGTTCTTC. The chain joins TRBV5-1 to TRBJ2-1; 11 bases map to TRBD1. The CDR3 covers 18 residues. The J segment lost 0 bases and the V segment lost 0 bases, leaving 5 bases of the junction unmatched. Germline loops: CDR1 SGHRS, CDR2 YFSETQ.

This clone was counted only a few times. V and J are TRBV6-5 and TRBJ1-2; D might be TRBD1 (6 bases). Trimming stripped 1 base from V and 4 bases from J, with 13 bases between. The V gene's germline CDR1 is MNHEY and CDR2 SVGAGI. The CDR3 runs 15 residues. CDR3 region: CASSYFAGGGYGYTF. CDR3 sequence (DNA): TGTGCCAGCAGTTACTTCGCGGGGGGCGGCTATGGCTACACCTTC.

The gene calls are TRBV28 and TRBJ1-2; D ambiguous. V was trimmed by 3 bases and J by 6 bases, leaving 11 bases between them. Germline V CDR1 and CDR2: MDHEN, SYDVKM. This CDR3 comprises 13 residues. CDR3 protein: CASSFSGDNGYTF. The CDR3 DNA reads TGTGCCAGCAGTTTTTCGGGAGACAATGGCTACACCTTC.

This clone was counted a single time. This chain connects TRBV27 to TRBJ1-2; D call uncertain. The length of the CDR3 is 15 residues. V gave up 3 bases and J gave up 6 bases, with 17 bases separating them. Germline V gives CDR1 MNHEY, CDR2 SMNVEV (reference sequence). The CDR3 loop is CASSFLGKMYDGYTF. Here the CDR3 DNA reads TGTGCCAGCAGTTTTCTCGGGAAAATGTACGATGGCTACACCTTC.

The chain uses TRBV9 and TRBJ1-2, with a tentative D call TRBD1 (5 bases). Germline V gives CDR1 SGDLS, CDR2 YYNGEE. With 3 bases removed from V and 1 base from J, the gap between germline ends came to 16 bases. The CDR3 runs to 16 residues. The CDR3 here is CASSAQTVPLNYGYTF. CDR3 bases: TGTGCCAGCAGCGCTCAGACAGTGCCCCTTAACTATGGCTACACCTTC.

V gene TRBV5-1 combines with J gene TRBJ2-7; 7 bases are shared with TRBD1. J lost 0 bases, V lost 5 bases, and 8 bases had no gene match. CDR3 size: 15 residues. From germline, CDR1 is SGHRS and CDR2 YFSETQ. CDR3 loop: CASREEQGYSYEQYF. CDR3 sequence (DNA): TGCGCCAGCAGAGAGGAACAGGGGTACTCCTACGAGCAGTACTTC.

The chain couples TRBV4-1 to TRBJ1-5; the D is unclear. The CDR3 sequence is 14 residues long. V lost 3 bases and J lost 5, with 11 bases in between. Germline assignment: CDR1 MGHRA and CDR2 YSYEKL. The chain's CDR3 is CASSQGSYDQPQHF. CDR3 DNA sequence: TGCGCCAGCAGCCAGGGCTCGTATGATCAGCCCCAGCATTTT.

V usage is TRBV27 and J usage is TRBJ2-7; 11 bases fit TRBD2. The V gene end was trimmed by 8 bases and the J gene end by 4 bases; junction bases not matched to a gene: 10. Germline V gives CDR1 MNHEY, CDR2 SMNVEV (reference sequence). The CDR3 totals 15 residues. The CDR3 DNA is TGTGCCAGCTCCACTAGCGGGAGAACTAGGTACGAGCAGTACTTC. It specifies CASSTSGRTRYEQYF.

The gene calls are TRBV5-5 and TRBJ2-5; D is uncertain. This CDR3 spans 13 amino acids. V was shortened by 0 bases and J by 5 bases, with 8 bases between the two germline ends. Germline lookup yields CDR1 SGHKS and CDR2 YYEKEE (reference sequence). This CDR3 reads CASSLDWSETQYF. The CDR3, as DNA: TGTGCCAGCAGCTTGGACTGGTCGGAGACCCAGTACTTC. The variable domain in full, with the rest retrieved from reference TRBV5-5 and TRBJ2-5, is DAGVTQSPTHLIKTRGQQVTLRCSPISGHKSVSWYQQVLGQGPQFIFQYYEKEERGRGNFPDRFSARQFPNYSSELNVNALLLGDSALYLCASSLDWSETQYFGPGTRLLVL.

The chain carries TRBV28 and TRBJ1-2; 7 nucleotides match TRBD1. The CDR3 is made up of 11 amino acids. Losses at the gene ends were 6 bases for V and 7 bases for J; bases not matched to a gene: 2. Germline assignment: CDR1 MDHEN and CDR2 SYDVKM. CDR3 DNA: TGTGCCAGCAGATACAGGGGTGGCTACACCTTC. It is translated as CASRYRGGYTF.

The CDR3 spells CASSGTESNYGYTF. CDR3 sequence (DNA): TGTGCCAGCAGTGGGACAGAGTCCAACTATGGCTACACCTTC. The V call is TRBV28, the J call TRBJ1-2; 7 bases align to TRBD1. The CDR3 loop spans 14 amino acids. Losses at the gene ends were 5 bases for V and 2 bases for J; bases not matched to a gene: 5. The germline V gene encodes CDR1 MDHEN and CDR2 SYDVKM.

The rearrangement uses TRBV18 and TRBJ1-2; D is ambiguous. Trimming removed 3 bases from V and 8 bases from J, with 13 bases in between. This CDR3 spans 13 amino acids. The germline CDR1 and CDR2 sequences are KGHSH and LQKENI. The CDR3 reads CASSPAGKRGYTF. As DNA, the CDR3 is TGTGCCAGCTCACCTGCGGGTAAACGGGGCTACACCTTC.

The J gene is TRBJ2-7, the V gene TRBV7-9, with 10 bases that match TRBD2. Germline CDR1 is SEHNR and CDR2 is FQNEAQ (reference sequence). V was clipped by 1 base and J by 5 bases; unmatched bases: 8. The CDR3 sequence is 16 residues long. The CDR3 DNA reads as TGTGCCAGCAGCTTAGGGGCCCTAGCGGGAGTGGACGAGCAGTACTTC. Amino acids: CASSLGALAGVDEQYF.

This clone has only a few counts. The gene calls are TRBV10-2 and TRBJ1-5; D gene uncertain. The V gene lost 5 bases and the J gene lost 4 bases, with 12 bases spanning the gap. CDR1 and CDR2 from the germline V gene are WSHSY and SAAADI. This CDR3 is 14 amino acids long. In DNA, the CDR3 is TGCGCCAGCAGTACGGGTCCTTTAAATCAGCCCCAGCATTTT. This translates into CASSTGPLNQPQHF.

A remark on this clone: A read error may account for a junction end that differs from germline. V and J are TRBV5-1 and TRBJ2-7; 13 bases line up with TRBD2. This CDR3 region has 18 residues. Germline CDR1 SGHRS, CDR2 YFSETQ. CDR3 bases: TGCGCCAGCAGGTTGGGGGTCGGGACTAGCGGGATGAGAAACGAGCAGTACTTC. Translation: CASRLGVGTSGMRNEQYF.

The V and J genes are TRBV6-1 and TRBJ2-7; tentative D call: TRBD1 (5 bases). The CDR3 contains 16 residues. Trimming left V 4 bases short and J 1 base short, with 17 bases between. Germline CDR1 and CDR2: MNHNS and SASEGT. The CDR3: CASSGNRSGRSYEQYF. The CDR3 DNA reads as TGTGCCAGCAGTGGCAACAGGTCAGGCCGGTCCTACGAGCAGTACTTC.

The chain recombines TRBV7-9 with TRBJ2-7; TRBD2 agrees at 10 bases. This CDR3 is 14 amino acids long. Germline CDR1 SEHNR, CDR2 FQNEAQ (reference sequence). Trimming at V came to 5 bases and at J to 3 bases, leaving 4 bases not matched to a gene. CDR3 region: CASSPGTSVYEQYF. CDR3 DNA: TGTGCCAGCAGCCCCGGGACTAGCGTCTACGAGCAGTACTTC.

This chain connects TRBV1 to TRBJ1-2; the table's D call, TRBD1, has no DNA check behind it. TRBV1 is an annotated pseudogene. The CDR3 totals 16 residues. CDR3 loop: CTSSQLVNPRGDGYTF. Written as DNA, the CDR3 is TGCACCAGCAGCCAATTAGTCAACCCCAGGGGAGATGGCTACACCTTC.

V is TRBV5-4 and J is TRBJ1-1, with 9 nucleotides matching TRBD1. Losses at the gene ends were 4 bases for V and 5 bases for J; bases not matched to a gene: 6. The CDR3 contains 14 residues. CDR1 is SGHNT and CDR2 is YYREEE in the germline V gene (reference sequence). The CDR3 loop is CASSRSTGGTEAFF. The DNA for the CDR3 is TGTGCCAGCAGCCGTTCGACAGGGGGGACTGAAGCTTTCTTT.

The rearrangement joins TRBV7-2 to TRBJ2-2; D unclear. Germline-derived CDR1 and CDR2 are SGHTA and FQGNSA. V gave up 2 bases and J gave up 6 bases, with 7 bases separating them. CDR3 length: 13 amino acids. The CDR3 region is CASSLWAAGELFF. In DNA, the CDR3 is TGTGCCAGCAGCTTATGGGCCGCCGGGGAGCTGTTTTTT.

The J gene is TRBJ1-1, the V gene TRBV29-1; the D is unclear. This CDR3 comprises 17 residues. V gave up 4 bases and J gave up 7 bases, with 28 bases separating them. CDR1 is SQVTM, CDR2 ANQGSEA, per germline. Here the CDR3 reads CSVGFSRGSSRGGEAFF. The DNA for the CDR3 is TGCAGCGTTGGGTTTAGTAGAGGCTCCTCACGGGGAGGTGAAGCTTTCTTT.